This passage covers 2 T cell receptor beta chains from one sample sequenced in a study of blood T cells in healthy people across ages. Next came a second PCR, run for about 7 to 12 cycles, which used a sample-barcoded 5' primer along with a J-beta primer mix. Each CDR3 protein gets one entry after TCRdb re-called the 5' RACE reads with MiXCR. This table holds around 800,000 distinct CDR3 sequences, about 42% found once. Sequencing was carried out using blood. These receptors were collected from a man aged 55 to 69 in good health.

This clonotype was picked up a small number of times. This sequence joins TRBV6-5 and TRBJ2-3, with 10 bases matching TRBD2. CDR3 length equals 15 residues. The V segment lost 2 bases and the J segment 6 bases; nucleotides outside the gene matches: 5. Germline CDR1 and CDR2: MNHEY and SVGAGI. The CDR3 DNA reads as TGTGCCAGCAGTTACCCAGCGGGGGGGGTTGATACGCAGTATTTT. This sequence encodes CASSYPAGGVDTQYF.

The CDR3 DNA sequence: TGTGCCAGCAGCCCAGAAGGGGCGTGGAACACTGAAGCTTTCTTT. It yields the protein CASSPEGAWNTEAFF. The rearrangement links TRBV3-1 to TRBJ1-1; maybe TRBD1 (5 bases). The CDR3 loop spans 15 amino acids. Per germline, CDR1 LGHDT and CDR2 YNNKEL (reference sequence). The V end lost 4 bases, the J end lost 1 base, and 13 bases lay between the germline ends. Full variable domain (remainder filled in from reference TRBV3-1 and TRBJ1-1): DTAVSQTPKYLVTQMGNDKSIKCEQNLGHDTMYWYKQDSKKFLKIMFSYNNKELIINETVPNRFSPKSPDKAHLNLHINSLELGDSAVYFCASSPEGAWNTEAFFGQGTRLTVV.